The 5 T cell receptor beta chains below all came from one sample that was sequenced in a study of cytomegalovirus exposure and HLA in healthy donors. PCR used 60 Vbeta primers and 13 Jbeta primers. Profiling relied on immunoSEQ multiplex PCR, and the TCRdb table lists in-frame clones only, not all of them. The sample lists about 150,000 clones, about four fifths occurring once. The material sequenced was PBMCs. These receptor sequences come from a woman aged 40-49 years in good health and CMV-seropositive.

This rearrangement joins TRBV27 to TRBJ2-7; TRBD1 is a possible D gene (6 bases). Germline V gene data show CDR1 as MNHEY and CDR2 as SMNVEV (reference sequence). The CDR3 covers 12 residues. V shed 7 bases and J shed 5 bases, with 12 bases lying between them. In DNA, the CDR3 is TGTGCCAGCACCCGACAGGACCACGAGCAGTACTTC. Its translation is CASTRQDHEQYF.

The chain couples TRBV9 to TRBJ2-3; 10 bases agree with TRBD2. The CDR3 consists of 14 residues. V shed 5 bases and J 1 base; nucleotides not matched to a gene: 1. Germline V lookup: CDR1 SGDLS, CDR2 YYNGEE. CDR3 bases: TGTGCCAGCAGTGGGACTAGCGGCACAGATACGCAGTATTTT. Translated: CASSGTSGTDTQYF.

The chain joins TRBV5-6 to TRBJ2-5; 7 nucleotides match TRBD2. Germline V CDR1 and CDR2: SGHDT, YYEEEE. The CDR3 length is 18 residues. V lost 4 bases, J lost 1 base, and 16 bases stayed unmatched. The CDR3 bases are TGTGCCAGCAGCCCTACGCGGTCCGGGAGGCGGGTCCAAGAGACCCAGTACTTC. Translated, it gives CASSPTRSGRRVQETQYF. The full variable domain, completed using reference TRBV5-6 and TRBJ2-5, is DAGVTQSPTHLIKTRGQQVTLRCSPKSGHDTVSWYQQALGQGPQFIFQYYEEEERQRGNFPDRFSGHQFPNYSSELNVNALLLGDSALYLCASSPTRSGRRVQETQYFGPGTRLLVL.

This sequence joins TRBV15 and TRBJ2-1; 9 bases fit TRBD1. J was trimmed by 8 bases and V by 0 bases; bases with no gene match: 11. The CDR3 length is 17 residues. The germline V gene encodes CDR1 LNHNV and CDR2 YYDKDF (reference sequence). The CDR3 nucleotides are TGTGCCACCAGCAGAGATGCCCGGACAGGGGATTTGTATGAGCAGTTCTTC. Protein sequence: CATSRDARTGDLYEQFF.

Written as DNA, the CDR3 is TGCAGCGTAACATTCGGCGGCGCTTTCTTT. This sequence encodes CSVTFGGAFF. The J gene is TRBJ1-1, the V gene TRBV29-1, with D unclear. Looked up from germline, CDR1 is SQVTM and CDR2 is ANQGSEA. V gave up 6 bases and J gave up 11 bases, with 13 bases separating them. The CDR3 runs 10 residues.